This is a list of T cell receptor beta chains from one sample in a study of T cell repertoires in cytomegalovirus infection. TCRdb recomputed calls from the reads with MiXCR, one row per CDR3 protein. The sample includes more than 200,000 distinct CDR3 sequences, 9.1% seen only once; the top ten take less than 15%. The source material was PBMCs. The receptors originated from a human donor in good health (CMV status not recorded). Some clones in this sample may be carry-over from other donors' samples. Both conserved end residues are part of each CDR3. A D gene is named only where the DNA matches it firmly. A row's size may be missing; if present it is once, few, many or a size class.

TRBV28,.,many,TRBJ2-6,TGTGCCAGCACCCCTAGGGCGGGTACTGGGGCCAACGTCCTGACTTTC,CASTPRAGTGANVLTF
TRBV7-2,.,many,TRBJ2-5,TGTGCCAGCAGCTCAGACATCCAAGAGACCCAGTACTTC,CASSSDIQETQYF
TRBV7-2,.,many,TRBJ2-1,TGTGCCAGCAGACACTACAACTACAATGAGCAGTTCTTC,CASRHYNYNEQFF
TRBV6-2/TRBV6-3,.,.,TRBJ1-5,TGTGCCAGCACGCATCAGGGTTTGTATCAGCCCCAGCATTTT,CASTHQGLYQPQHF
TRBV7-6,.,many,TRBJ2-2,TGTGCCAGCAGCTTAGGGTCTACCTTGGACACCGGGGAGCTGTTTTTT,CASSLGSTLDTGELFF
TRBV6-2/TRBV6-3,.,many,TRBJ2-3,TGTGCCAGCAGAGGAGGGGGCCTAAGAACAGATACGCAGTATTTT,CASRGGGLRTDTQYF
TRBV7-6,.,many,TRBJ2-1,TGTGCCAGCAGCTCGGACAGACTCTCCAGGAATGAGCAGTTCTTC,CASSSDRLSRNEQFF
TRBV11-3,.,many,TRBJ1-1,TGTGCCAGCAGACCCCCAGGGGAAACTGAAGCTTTCTTT,CASRPPGETEAFF
TRBV12-3/TRBV12-4,TRBD1,many,TRBJ2-2,TGTGCCAGCAGTTTAGGGACAGGAGCGAACACCGGGGAGCTGTTTTTT,CASSLGTGANTGELFF
TRBV2,TRBD2,few,TRBJ2-5,TGTGCCAGCAGCGTTACTAGCGGGAGGGCCGGTGAGACCCAGTACTTC,CASSVTSGRAGETQYF
TRBV20-1,.,.,TRBJ1-1,TGCAGTGCCGATACCCTCAGACCGAACACTGAAGCTTTCTTT,CSADTLRPNTEAFF
TRBV6-2/TRBV6-3,TRBD1,few,TRBJ2-2,TGTGCCAGCAACCTACCCCCCGGGACAGGGCCCGGGGAGCTGTTTTTT,CASNLPPGTGPGELFF
TRBV29-1,TRBD2,.,TRBJ2-3,TGCAGCGTTGTTCGGGGGGGGGATACGCAGTATTTT,CSVVRGGDTQYF
TRBV5-1,TRBD2,few,TRBJ2-7,TGCGCCAGCAGCGGCGGGGGGGCTATGGTCTACGAGCAGTACTTC,CASSGGGAMVYEQYF
TRBV7-6,.,many,TRBJ2-3,TGTGCCAGCAGCTTAGCTCAGGATACGCAGTATTTT,CASSLAQDTQYF
TRBV12-3/TRBV12-4,.,.,TRBJ1-6,TGTGCCAGCAGTTTAGCTGGCAGGTTATGGTCACCCCTCCACTTT,CASSLAGRLWSPLHF
TRBV20-1,TRBD2,.,TRBJ2-7,TGCAGTGCTACTCTCTCGGGAGGCGAGCAGTACTTC,CSATLSGGEQYF
TRBV7-2,TRBD1,.,TRBJ1-2,TGTGCCAGCAGTCCAGGGGGCTCCAACTATGGCTACACCTTC,CASSPGGSNYGYTF
TRBV29-1,TRBD2,.,TRBJ2-1,TGCAGCGTCACGGCTAGCGGGAGTAAGTACAATGAGCAGTTCTTC,CSVTASGSKYNEQFF
TRBV7-2,.,many,TRBJ2-4,TGTGCCAGCAGCCTAGATGGGGGAACCAAAAACATTCAGTACTTC,CASSLDGGTKNIQYF
TRBV20-1,.,many,TRBJ2-7,TGCAGTGCTAGGACCCCGGGGGCCTGGGAGCAGTACTTC,CSARTPGAWEQYF
TRBV7-2,TRBD2,many,TRBJ2-1,TGTGCCAGCAGCTTCCAGCGGGGGGCACTTGAGCAGTTCTTC,CASSFQRGALEQFF
TRBV29-1,.,.,TRBJ2-7,TGCAGCGTCGGTTCGGGACGTAGAACCTACGAGCAGTACTTC,CSVGSGRRTYEQYF
TRBV2,TRBD2,.,TRBJ2-1,TGTGCCAGCAAGCTAGCGGGATTCAATGAGCAGTTCTTC,CASKLAGFNEQFF
TRBV18,TRBD1,many,TRBJ1-2,TGTGCCAGCTCACCAGGACAGGGAACCCATGGCTACACCTTC,CASSPGQGTHGYTF
TRBV5-1,TRBD1,few,TRBJ2-3,TGCGCCAGCAGCTCCTCGGGACAGGGGATAGATACGCAGTATTTT,CASSSSGQGIDTQYF
TRBV12-3/TRBV12-4,.,many,TRBJ2-4,TGTGCCAGCAGTTTCGACCTAGCCAAAAACATTCAGTACTTC,CASSFDLAKNIQYF
TRBV7-2,TRBD1,many,TRBJ2-5,TGTGCCAGCAGCTTAGAGGGCAGGGGGAGCGAGACCCAGTACTTC,CASSLEGRGSETQYF
TRBV4-3,TRBD2,many,TRBJ2-1,TGCGCCAGCAGCCAAGAACCACCCAGCGGGGGGTGGTACAATGAGCAGTTCTTC,CASSQEPPSGGWYNEQFF
TRBV19,.,.,TRBJ2-5,TGTGCCAGTAGCTCCGACGGAGAGGAGACCCAGTACTTC,CASSSDGEETQYF
TRBV18,.,many,TRBJ2-1,TGTGCCAGCTCACCAGTTAGTAGCGGCTACAATGAGCAGTTCTTC,CASSPVSSGYNEQFF
TRBV7-2,TRBD1,many,TRBJ2-3,TGTGCCAGCAGCCCGAACCTGAACAGGGGAACTAGCACAGATACGCAGTATTTT,CASSPNLNRGTSTDTQYF
TRBV19,.,few,TRBJ2-4,TGTGCCAGTAGGGGCGTAACGAGAAACATTCAGTACTTC,CASRGVTRNIQYF
TRBV4-1,.,many,TRBJ2-2,TGCGCCAGCAGCCAAGATCACTTTTTTTCCGGGGAGCTGTTTTTT,CASSQDHFFSGELFF
TRBV7-2,.,.,TRBJ2-1,TGTGCCAGCAGCTTTTGGCCGAGCCAAGTGACGGGACGGGATGCCTACAATGAGCAGTTCTTC,CASSFWPSQVTGRDAYNEQFF
TRBV30,.,.,TRBJ1-2,TGTGCCTGGAGTCCCTCTCAGGACTTCTATGGCTACACCTTC,CAWSPSQDFYGYTF
TRBV6-2/TRBV6-3,.,many,TRBJ1-2,TGTGCCAGCAGGGACAACTCTAACTATGGCTACACCTTC,CASRDNSNYGYTF
TRBV23-1,.,.,TRBJ2-5,TGCGCCAGCAGTCAAGCTACAGGGTTGGGAGAGACCCAGTACTTC,CASSQATGLGETQYF
TRBV7-2,.,many,TRBJ1-6,TGTGCCAGCAGCTTAACTGGCAACTCCTATAATTCACCCCTCCACTTT,CASSLTGNSYNSPLHF
TRBV5-1,.,few,TRBJ2-5,TGCGCCAGCAGCCCCTGGCAGGGGGAGACCCAGTACTTC,CASSPWQGETQYF
TRBV2,.,.,TRBJ2-5,TGTGCCAGCAGTAAAGGACAGTCCCAAGAGACCCAGTACTTC,CASSKGQSQETQYF
TRBV30,.,.,TRBJ1-5,TGTGCCTGGACGTCAGGCCAGCCCCAGCATTTT,CAWTSGQPQHF
TRBV7-2,.,many,TRBJ1-2,TGTGCCAGCAGCTTAGCCTTCTTCAGGAGTGGCTACACCTTC,CASSLAFFRSGYTF
TRBV2,.,.,TRBJ1-1,TGTGCCAGCATAGACAGGATAACGAACACTGAAGCTTTCTTT,CASIDRITNTEAFF
TRBV28,.,many,TRBJ2-6,TGTGCCAGCAGCTCCGGGACCCCTATTGGGGCCAACGTCCTGACTTTC,CASSSGTPIGANVLTF
TRBV5-6,.,many,TRBJ1-1,TGTGCCAGCAGCTTGCCGGGCTGGAGTTCTGAAGCTTTCTTT,CASSLPGWSSEAFF
TRBV7-2,.,few,TRBJ1-2,TGTGCCAGCAGCTTGACACAGGGCGTCCGTGGCTACACCTTC,CASSLTQGVRGYTF
TRBV5-3,TRBD1,.,TRBJ1-1,TGTGCCAGCAGCCTATCAGGGGGCTTCACTGAAGCTTTCTTT,CASSLSGGFTEAFF
TRBV7-2,TRBD1,many,TRBJ1-2,TGTGCCAGCAGCTTAGTAACAGGGGGGATTATTGGCTACACCTTC,CASSLVTGGIIGYTF
TRBV7-9,.,many,TRBJ2-1,TGTGCCAGCAGCTTAGGTGACAGATCCTACAATGAGCAGTTCTTC,CASSLGDRSYNEQFF
TRBV27,.,few,TRBJ1-1,TGTGCCAGCAGCCGCGTCCCGACAGCGGAGAACACTGAAGCTTTCTTT,CASSRVPTAENTEAFF
TRBV7-2,.,many,TRBJ2-5,TGTGCCAGCAGCTTACGGCAAATCGAGACCCAGTACTTC,CASSLRQIETQYF
TRBV7-9,.,many,TRBJ2-5,TGTGCCAGCAGCTCCTACCCTTCGGAGACCCAGTACTTC,CASSSYPSETQYF